The sample holds a few counts of the clone carrying this T cell receptor beta chain. Germline V lookup: CDR1 SGHVS, CDR2 FQNEAQ. This CDR3 has 18 residues. Between the trimmed V and J ends, which lost 5 bases and 7 bases, there was a span of 24 bases. The record originates from a study of blood T cell repertoires in COVID-19. In the study overall: Sites across the United States, Italy and Spain contributed samples from acute and convalescent COVID-19. PBMCs, B-cell-depleted T cells, or T cells provided the cDNA or gDNA that made up the material.

Original analysis: It was from reference gene primer amplification that nucleated cell counts were estimated. Assay: immunoSEQ multiplex PCR; the TCRdb copy retains only in-frame clones and omits some. The V and J calls and the clone size are those of that table, but D and trimming were determined from the DNA. The sample includes roughly 72,000 clones, about nine tenths of them seen just once. The V gene is TRBV7-8, the J gene TRBJ1-6; D perhaps matches TRBD1 (5 bases). This TCR was recovered from a human donor in a cohort sampled during active COVID-19. Sequencing used peripheral blood. The CDR3 DNA is TGTGCCAGCAGCGTGAGGCTGACAGCGCGTTCCGAAAATTCACCCCTCCACTTT. Residues: CASSVRLTARSENSPLHF.